This T cell receptor beta chain was observed in a study of T cell responses to AZD1222 COVID-19 vaccine. This CDR3 has 16 amino acids. Measured with immunoSEQ multiplex PCR; TCRdb has only the in-frame clones, and not every one. The sample gives fewer than 150,000 clones, 88% of which show up once; almost 6.5% is in the top ten. This clone was seen a single time. The sample was peripheral blood, taken 28 days after the second AZD1222 dose. The rearrangement uses TRBV21-1 and TRBJ1-3. TRBV21-1 is recorded as a pseudogene. This clonotype was obtained from an adult who received the AZD1222 COVID-19 vaccine. In nucleotides, the CDR3 is TGTGCCAGCAGCCCTCCCCGGAGGGACTCTGGAAACACCATATATTTT. It translates to CASSPPRRDSGNTIYF.